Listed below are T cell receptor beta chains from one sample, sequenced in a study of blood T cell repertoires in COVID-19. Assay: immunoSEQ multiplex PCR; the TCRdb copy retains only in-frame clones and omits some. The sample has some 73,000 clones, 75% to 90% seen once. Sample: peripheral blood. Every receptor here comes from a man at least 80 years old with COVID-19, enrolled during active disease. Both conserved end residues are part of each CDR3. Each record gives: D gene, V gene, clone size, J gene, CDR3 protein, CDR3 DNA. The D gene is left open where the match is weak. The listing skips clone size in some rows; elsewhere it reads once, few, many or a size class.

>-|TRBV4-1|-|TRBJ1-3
CASSQVQSGSSGNTIYF
TGCGCCAGCAGCCAAGTTCAGAGCGGGAGCTCTGGAAACACCATATATTTT
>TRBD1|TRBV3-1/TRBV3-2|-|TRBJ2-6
CASSQWTGGANVLTF
TGTGCCAGCAGCCAATGGACAGGTGGTGCCAACGTCCTGACTTTC
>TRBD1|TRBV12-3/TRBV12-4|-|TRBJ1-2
CASMDRTIYGYTF
TGTGCCAGCATGGACAGGACAATCTATGGCTACACCTTC
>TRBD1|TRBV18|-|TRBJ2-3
CASSPGQGGPDTQYF
TGTGCCAGCTCACCCGGACAGGGGGGCCCAGATACGCAGTATTTT
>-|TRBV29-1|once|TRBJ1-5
CSVSDNSNQPQHF
TGCAGCGTTTCCGACAATAGCAATCAGCCCCAGCATTTT
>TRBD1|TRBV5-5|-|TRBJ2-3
CASSLARRTGDTDTQYF
TGTGCCAGCAGCTTGGCCAGGAGGACAGGGGACACAGATACGCAGTATTTT
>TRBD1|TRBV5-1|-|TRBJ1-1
CASSFPDRGTEAFF
TGCGCCAGCAGCTTCCCCGACAGGGGCACTGAAGCTTTCTTT
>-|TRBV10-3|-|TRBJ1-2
CAISESPGGNYGYTF
TGTGCCATCAGTGAGTCGCCGGGGGGAAACTATGGCTACACCTTC
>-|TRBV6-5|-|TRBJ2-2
CASSYLDYPGTGELFF
TGTGCCAGCAGTTACCTGGACTATCCGGGCACCGGGGAGCTGTTTTTT
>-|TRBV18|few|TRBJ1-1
CASSPPMGQGNTEAFF
TGTGCCAGCTCACCACCAATGGGGCAGGGGAACACTGAAGCTTTCTTT
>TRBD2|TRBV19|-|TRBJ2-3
CASSTSGGRTDTQYF
TGTGCCAGTAGTACGTCGGGGGGGAGGACAGATACGCAGTATTTT
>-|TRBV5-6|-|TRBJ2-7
CASSLVQAPKQYF
TGTGCCAGCAGCTTGGTGCAGGCTCCGAAGCAGTACTTC
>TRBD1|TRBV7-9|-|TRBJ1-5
CASSLAPDRAAQPQHF
TGTGCCAGCAGCTTAGCGCCGGACAGGGCAGCACAGCCCCAGCATTTT
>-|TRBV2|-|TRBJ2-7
CASRRDTSHEQYF
TGTGCCAGCAGGAGGGACACATCTCACGAGCAGTACTTC
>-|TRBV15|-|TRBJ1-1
CATSRETTDTEAFF
TGTGCCACCAGCAGAGAAACGACAGACACTGAAGCTTTCTTT
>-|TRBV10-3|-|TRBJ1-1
CAIRPDRNTEAFF
TGTGCCATCAGACCCGACAGGAACACTGAAGCTTTCTTT
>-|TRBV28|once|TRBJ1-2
CASSLSRNYGYTF
TGTGCCAGCAGTTTATCCAGGAACTATGGCTACACCTTC
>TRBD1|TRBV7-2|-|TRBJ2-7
CASSAPGTGSYEQYF
TGTGCCAGCAGCGCCCCCGGGACAGGATCCTACGAGCAGTACTTC
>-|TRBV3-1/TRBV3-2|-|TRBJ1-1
CASSQQNTEAFF
TGTGCCAGCAGCCAACAGAACACTGAAGCTTTCTTT
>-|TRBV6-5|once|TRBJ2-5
CASSLPGTHQETQYF
TGTGCCAGCAGTCTCCCCGGGACACACCAAGAGACCCAGTACTTC
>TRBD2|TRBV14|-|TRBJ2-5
CASSQETSKWETQYF
TGTGCCAGCAGCCAAGAGACTAGCAAATGGGAGACCCAGTACTTC
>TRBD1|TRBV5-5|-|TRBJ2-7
CASSWGTGAYEQYF
TGTGCCAGCAGCTGGGGGACAGGAGCCTACGAGCAGTACTTC
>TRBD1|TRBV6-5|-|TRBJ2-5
CASSHRGSQETQYF
TGTGCCAGCAGCCACAGGGGGAGCCAAGAGACCCAGTACTTC
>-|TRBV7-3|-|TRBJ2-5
CASSSLTGETQYF
TGTGCCAGCAGCTCGTTAACGGGAGAGACCCAGTACTTC
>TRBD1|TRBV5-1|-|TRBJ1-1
CASSATGEAFF
TGCGCCAGCAGCGCGACAGGGGAGGCTTTCTTT
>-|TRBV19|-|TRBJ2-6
CASSSRDSGANVLTF
TGTGCCAGTAGTTCCAGGGACTCGGGGGCCAACGTCCTGACTTTC
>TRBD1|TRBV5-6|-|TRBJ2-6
CASSRDRGLPSGANVLTF
TGTGCCAGCAGCCGTGACAGGGGGCTCCCTTCTGGGGCCAACGTCCTGACTTTC
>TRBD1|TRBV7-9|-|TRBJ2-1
CASSSGQRAYNEQFF
TGTGCCAGCAGCTCGGGACAGAGGGCCTACAATGAGCAGTTCTTC
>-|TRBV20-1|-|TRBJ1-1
CSASEGSTEAFF
TGCAGTGCTAGTGAGGGGAGCACTGAAGCTTTCTTT
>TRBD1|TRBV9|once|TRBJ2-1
CASSSTGVYNEQFF
TGTGCCAGCAGCTCCACAGGGGTCTACAATGAGCAGTTCTTC
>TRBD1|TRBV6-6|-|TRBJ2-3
CASSYSGPTGADTQYF
TGTGCCAGCAGTTACTCGGGACCCACAGGGGCAGATACGCAGTATTTT
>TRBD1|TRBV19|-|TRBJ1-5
CASSKGQGVVVFQHF
TGTGCCAGTAGTAAAGGGCAGGGGGTCGTCGTCTTCCAGCATTTT
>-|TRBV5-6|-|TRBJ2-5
CASSWGQKETQYF
TGTGCCAGCAGCTGGGGACAAAAAGAGACCCAGTACTTC
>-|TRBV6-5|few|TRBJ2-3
CASRIQGTDTQYF
TGTGCCAGCAGAATCCAGGGAACAGATACGCAGTATTTT
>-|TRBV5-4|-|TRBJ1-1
CASSSGRTGPGNTEAFF
TGTGCCAGCAGCAGCGGTCGAACAGGGCCAGGGAACACTGAAGCTTTCTTT
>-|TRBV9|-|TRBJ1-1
CASSVVVGLNTEAFF
TGTGCCAGCAGCGTAGTAGTGGGACTTAACACTGAAGCTTTCTTT
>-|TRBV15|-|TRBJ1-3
CATSRRQTSGNTIYF
TGTGCCACCAGCAGGAGACAGACCTCTGGAAACACCATATATTTT
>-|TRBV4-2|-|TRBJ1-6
CASSPSAGGLNSPLHF
TGTGCCAGCAGCCCCAGCGCGGGGGGGCTCAATTCACCCCTCCACTTT
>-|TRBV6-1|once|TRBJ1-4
CASSEDGGRNEKLFF
TGTGCCAGCAGTGAAGATGGGGGCAGGAATGAAAAACTGTTTTTT
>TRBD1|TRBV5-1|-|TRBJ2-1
CASSWDSGSYNEQFF
TGCGCCAGCAGCTGGGACAGCGGCTCCTACAATGAGCAGTTCTTC
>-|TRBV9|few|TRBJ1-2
CASSVGQRPGYGYTF
TGTGCCAGCAGCGTCGGACAGAGGCCGGGTTATGGCTACACCTTC
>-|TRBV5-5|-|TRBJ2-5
CASSPLISGGLETQYF
TGTGCCAGCAGCCCGTTGATTAGCGGCGGTCTGGAGACCCAGTACTTC
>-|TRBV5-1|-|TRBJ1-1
CASSLDPQGYTEAFF
TGCGCCAGCAGCTTGGACCCACAGGGTTACACTGAAGCTTTCTTT
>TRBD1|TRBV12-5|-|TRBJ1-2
CASDLDRVDGYTF
TGTGCTAGTGACCTAGACAGGGTGGATGGCTACACCTTC
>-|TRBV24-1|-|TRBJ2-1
CATSDYRGSSSYNEQFF
TGTGCCACCAGTGATTATAGAGGTTCGAGCTCCTACAATGAGCAGTTCTTC
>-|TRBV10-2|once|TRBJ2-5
CASSVFYETQYF
TGCGCCAGCAGTGTTTTTTATGAGACCCAGTACTTC
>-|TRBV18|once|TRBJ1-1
CASSPRGNTEAFF
TGTGCCAGCTCACCAAGGGGGAACACTGAAGCTTTCTTT
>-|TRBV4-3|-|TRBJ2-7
CASSHEYRYEQYF
TGCGCCAGCAGCCATGAATACAGGTACGAGCAGTACTTC
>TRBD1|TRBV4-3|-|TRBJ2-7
CASSQDWDRGSYEQYF
TGCGCCAGCAGCCAAGATTGGGACAGGGGCTCCTACGAGCAGTACTTC
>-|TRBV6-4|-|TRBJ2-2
CASRKDRSTGELFF
TGTGCCAGCAGGAAAGACAGGTCCACCGGGGAGCTGTTTTTT